This TCR beta chain was sequenced during a study of blood T cell repertoires in COVID-19. Whole-study context: Both acute and convalescent COVID-19 samples were obtained from the United States, Italy and Spain.

Looked up from germline, CDR1 is MNHEY and CDR2 is SVGAGI. Trimming took off 6 bases at V and 15 bases at J, with 18 bases between the two ends. CDR3 size: 12 residues. Seattle participants joined during active infection and were tracked over time. Sequencing used immunoSEQ multiplex PCR; TCRdb keeps in-frame clones, though not all of them. Of 200,000 to 250,000 clones in the sample, around 84% were seen once. The sequenced material came from peripheral blood. This chain connects TRBV6-5 to TRBJ1-5; the D gene is possibly TRBD1 (5 bases). This clonotype was sampled from a woman older than 75 with COVID-19, enrolled during active disease. In DNA, the CDR3 is TGTGCCAGCAGCGGGTCGGGGGGGGTAAGGCATTTT. Its translation is CASSGSGGVRHF.